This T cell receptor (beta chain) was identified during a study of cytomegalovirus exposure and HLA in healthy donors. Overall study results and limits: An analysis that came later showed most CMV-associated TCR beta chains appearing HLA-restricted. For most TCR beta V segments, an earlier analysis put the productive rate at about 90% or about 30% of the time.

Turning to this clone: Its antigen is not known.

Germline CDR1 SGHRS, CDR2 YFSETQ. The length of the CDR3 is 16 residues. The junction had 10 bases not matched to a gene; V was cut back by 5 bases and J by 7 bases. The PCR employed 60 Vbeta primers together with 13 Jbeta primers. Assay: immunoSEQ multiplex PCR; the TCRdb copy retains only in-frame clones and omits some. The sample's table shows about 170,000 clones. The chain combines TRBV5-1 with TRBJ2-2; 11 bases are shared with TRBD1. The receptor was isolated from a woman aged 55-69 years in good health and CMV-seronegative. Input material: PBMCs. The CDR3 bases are TGCGCCAGCAGTCCCCCTCGGACAGGGGGCGACGGGGAGCTGTTTTTT. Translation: CASSPPRTGGDGELFF.